This passage covers 15 T cell receptor beta chains from one sample sequenced in a study of blood T cell repertoires in COVID-19. This table comes from immunoSEQ multiplex PCR, and its TCRdb copy is limited to in-frame clones, with some not included. The data show 200,000 to 250,000 clones, around nine tenths seen once. The sequenced sample was peripheral blood. These TCRs come from a woman in her fifties or sixties with acute or convalescent COVID-19.

This sequence joins TRBV6-5 and TRBJ2-7, with 9 bases lining up with TRBD1. Germline lookup yields CDR1 MNHEY and CDR2 SVGAGI. The CDR3 runs to 15 residues. With V trimmed by 8 bases and J by 4 bases, 12 bases remained unmatched. This CDR3 is CASVRPGTGLYEQYF. The CDR3 bases are TGTGCCAGCGTACGGCCCGGGACAGGGTTGTACGAGCAGTACTTC.

The V gene is TRBV5-1, the J gene TRBJ2-2, with 8 bases matching TRBD1. The V gene's germline CDR1 is SGHRS and CDR2 YFSETQ. The V gene end was trimmed by 7 bases and the J gene end by 1 base; junction bases not matched to a gene: 6. The CDR3 runs 15 residues. The CDR3 is CASQPDRGNTGELFF. As DNA, the CDR3 is TGCGCCAGCCAACCTGACAGGGGGAACACCGGGGAGCTGTTTTTT.

This clone was counted once. This chain joins TRBV2 and TRBJ1-2, with D possibly TRBD1 on 6 matching bases. In germline, CDR1 is SNHLY, CDR2 FYNNEI. Trimming left V 6 bases short and J 4 bases short, with 9 bases between. This CDR3 is built from 12 residues. The DNA of the CDR3 is TGTGCCAGCAGACAGGGTCTCTATGGCTACACCTTC. Its protein product is CASRQGLYGYTF.

The chain is built from TRBV9 and TRBJ2-2, with 7 bases lining up with TRBD1. Germline V gives CDR1 SGDLS, CDR2 YYNGEE. The ends lost 4 bases at V and 1 base at J; junction bases unmatched: 4. This CDR3 is built from 15 residues. CDR3 amino acids: CASSPWDRNTGELFF. The CDR3 DNA follows: TGTGCCAGCAGCCCGTGGGACAGGAACACCGGGGAGCTGTTTTTT.

The chain carries TRBV10-2 and TRBJ2-5, with TRBD2 matching over 11 bases. The germline V gene encodes CDR1 WSHSY and CDR2 SAAADI. Unmatched junction bases numbered 6, after V lost 7 bases and J lost 5 bases. This CDR3 is 14 amino acids long. CDR3 sequence reads: CASKLAGGAETQYF. DNA for the CDR3: TGCGCCAGCAAGTTAGCGGGAGGGGCTGAGACCCAGTACTTC.

V is TRBV7-8 and J is TRBJ1-2, with 7 nucleotides matching TRBD1. The CDR3 contains 14 residues. Unmatched junction bases numbered 6, after V lost 3 bases and J lost 5 bases. Germline V gives CDR1 SGHVS, CDR2 FQNEAQ. The CDR3 protein is CASSLAGGPYGYTF. The CDR3 DNA reads as TGTGCCAGCAGCTTGGCAGGGGGGCCATATGGCTACACCTTC.

This chain uses TRBV7-6 with TRBJ2-3; 8 bases fit TRBD1. J gave up 2 bases and V 1 base, and 5 bases lay outside the gene matches. This CDR3 spans 16 amino acids. From germline, CDR1 is SGHVS and CDR2 FNYEAQ. The CDR3 region is CASSLDTGGFTDTQYF. The CDR3 coding sequence is TGTGCCAGCAGCTTAGATACAGGGGGGTTCACAGATACGCAGTATTTT.

This chain connects TRBV6-5 to TRBJ2-5, with a weak D call TRBD2 (6 bases). The CDR3 length is 13 residues. Trimming took 0 bases from V and 5 from J, leaving 7 bases between them. Germline V gene data show CDR1 as MNHEY and CDR2 as SVGAGI. Here the CDR3 DNA reads TGTGCCAGCAGTTACTCGGACTATGAGACCCAGTACTTC. Residues: CASSYSDYETQYF.

The V call is TRBV28, the J call TRBJ2-7; TRBD1 aligns across 9 bases. The germline gives CDR1 MDHEN, CDR2 SYDVKM. The CDR3 is 15 residues long. The V segment lost 5 bases and the J segment 5 bases; nucleotides outside the gene matches: 10. DNA for the CDR3: TGTGCCAGCAGTACTCCCGGGACAGGGTATCACGAGCAGTACTTC. It specifies CASSTPGTGYHEQYF.

This clone was counted a single time. The chain uses TRBV5-8 and TRBJ2-7, with D unresolved. This CDR3 has 15 amino acids. The germline V gene encodes CDR1 SGHTS and CDR2 YDEGEE. The ends were cut back, 0 bases at V and 0 bases at J, with 10 bases in the middle. CDR3 residues: CASSLGLISSYEQYF. The CDR3, as DNA: TGTGCCAGCAGCTTGGGACTGATTAGCTCCTACGAGCAGTACTTC.

The rearrangement uses TRBV6-6 and TRBJ1-1, with D possibly TRBD1 on 6 matching bases. The CDR3 runs 13 residues. V shed 6 bases and J shed 7 bases, with 15 bases lying between them. Germline CDR1 MNHNY, CDR2 SVGAGI (reference sequence). The CDR3 DNA reads as TGTGCCAGCAGGGGATCCGGACAGTTTGAAGCTTTCTTT. Its translation: CASRGSGQFEAFF.

The chain has TRBV5-1 and TRBJ1-1, with TRBD1 identical over 8 bases. Germline V gene sequence: CDR1 SGHRS, CDR2 YFSETQ. Trimming at V came to 4 bases and at J to 3 bases, leaving 5 bases not matched to a gene. The CDR3 is 14 residues long. The CDR3 here is CASSRTGQDTEAFF. The CDR3 nucleotides read TGCGCCAGCAGCAGGACAGGGCAGGACACTGAAGCTTTCTTT.

The V gene is TRBV7-2, the J gene TRBJ1-2; 7 nucleotides line up with TRBD1. Trimming cost V 4 bases and J 0 bases; bases outside gene matches: 8. Germline lookup yields CDR1 SGHTA and CDR2 FQGNSA. This CDR3 is built from 16 residues. CDR3 protein: CASSSADRLSNYGYTF. The CDR3 DNA reads as TGTGCCAGCAGCTCAGCGGACAGGCTTTCTAACTATGGCTACACCTTC.

The V call is TRBV9, the J call TRBJ2-1, with TRBD1 identical over 7 bases. This CDR3 is built from 14 residues. Germline CDR1 is SGDLS and CDR2 is YYNGEE. J lost 8 bases, V lost 4 bases, and 9 bases had no gene match. CDR3 nucleotide sequence: TGTGCCAGCAGCCCCATAACAGGGGAAGATGAGCAGTTCTTC. It codes for CASSPITGEDEQFF.

The chain recombines TRBV7-8 with TRBJ1-6; the D gene is possibly TRBD1 (6 bases). The CDR3 sequence is 14 residues long. CDR1 and CDR2 from the germline V gene are SGHVS and FQNEAQ. Trimming took off 3 bases at V and 7 bases at J, with 10 bases between the two ends. CDR3 DNA: TGTGCCAGCAGCTTGGGGGCTGGGAATTCACCCCTCCACTTT. Its translation is CASSLGAGNSPLHF.